Listed below are T cell receptor beta chains from one sample, sequenced in a study of beta chain features in type 1 diabetes. This table comes from immunoSEQ multiplex PCR, and its TCRdb copy is limited to in-frame clones, with some not included. This sample has 250,000 to 300,000 clones, with around 7.8% found just once. Specimen: central memory CD4+ T cells from blood. The receptors were sampled from a woman under 30 in good health. CDR3s leave out the opening cysteine and the closing phenylalanine or tryptophan.

CDR3 protein: ASETGWKREQY
J gene: TRBJ2-7
V gene: TRBV6-6

CDR3 protein: ASSSHGPAGAADTQY
J gene: TRBJ2-3
V gene: TRBV28

CDR3 protein: ASGGRWPNYGYT
J gene: TRBJ1-2
V gene: TRBV28

CDR3 protein: ASSRGEGDYGYT
J gene: TRBJ1-2
V gene: TRBV4-1

CDR3 protein: ASSVGRGSYEQY
J gene: TRBJ2-7
V gene: TRBV6-1

CDR3 protein: ASSHGQGDWNTEAF
J gene: TRBJ1-1
V gene: TRBV11-1

CDR3 protein: ASSGFKTNEKLF
J gene: TRBJ1-4
V gene: TRBV25-1

CDR3 protein: ASSSLPDQETQY
J gene: TRBJ2-5
V gene: TRBV5-1

CDR3 protein: ASSPQSSGRAGNTIY
J gene: TRBJ1-3
V gene: TRBV4-3

CDR3 protein: ASSPPAWDLHAYEQY
J gene: TRBJ2-7
V gene: TRBV7-9

CDR3 protein: ASSTVRNYEQY
J gene: TRBJ2-7
V gene: TRBV2

CDR3 protein: ASSLSLVKEQY
J gene: TRBJ2-7
V gene: TRBV5-5

CDR3 protein: ASSQEYRLEASDEQF
J gene: TRBJ2-1
V gene: TRBV7-2

CDR3 protein: ASSQGPGTSETQY
J gene: TRBJ2-5
V gene: TRBV4-3

CDR3 protein: ASSWDTYNEQF
J gene: TRBJ2-1
V gene: TRBV6-5

CDR3 protein: AISEGTSMYEQY
J gene: TRBJ2-7
V gene: TRBV10-3

CDR3 protein: ASSPGQRVTEAF
J gene: TRBJ1-1
V gene: TRBV5-4

CDR3 protein: ASSLASTDTQY
J gene: TRBJ2-3
V gene: TRBV7-3

CDR3 protein: ASSISTSGPPTGANVLT
J gene: TRBJ2-6
V gene: TRBV19

CDR3 protein: ASSLSSGTTDTQY
J gene: TRBJ2-3
V gene: TRBV27

CDR3 protein: ASRNAAVTNEKLF
J gene: TRBJ1-4
V gene: TRBV6-6

CDR3 protein: ASSPRGQGVNEQY
J gene: TRBJ2-7
V gene: TRBV27

CDR3 protein: ASSRDYKQETQY
J gene: TRBJ2-5
V gene: TRBV18

CDR3 protein: ASSLAGGGETQY
J gene: TRBJ2-5
V gene: TRBV5-1

CDR3 protein: ASSKEPGANVLT
J gene: TRBJ2-6
V gene: TRBV5-1

CDR3 protein: SAQTGNQPQH
J gene: TRBJ1-5
V gene: TRBV29-1

CDR3 protein: AWGHPGSNIQY
J gene: TRBJ2-4
V gene: TRBV30

CDR3 protein: AISEGGAYGYT
J gene: TRBJ1-2
V gene: TRBV10-3

CDR3 protein: ASSRGQGGNQPQH
J gene: TRBJ1-5
V gene: TRBV5-5

CDR3 protein: ASSSEGRKREQY
J gene: TRBJ2-7
V gene: TRBV11-3

CDR3 protein: ASSPTATNYGYT
J gene: TRBJ1-2
V gene: TRBV7-2

CDR3 protein: ASSIPMGIGEQF
J gene: TRBJ2-1
V gene: TRBV19

CDR3 protein: ASSRPSGVSGEKLF
J gene: TRBJ1-4
V gene: TRBV5-5

CDR3 protein: AWSLGLLYGYT
J gene: TRBJ1-2
V gene: TRBV30

CDR3 protein: ASSVQGWGEKLF
J gene: TRBJ1-4
V gene: TRBV7-2

CDR3 protein: ASSQDRAGDYEQY
J gene: TRBJ2-7
V gene: TRBV4-2

CDR3 protein: ASSVSFGAGNTIY
J gene: TRBJ1-3
V gene: TRBV9

CDR3 protein: ASSQGGNRGNEKLF
J gene: TRBJ1-4
V gene: TRBV7-9

CDR3 protein: ASSPLGTGANTGELF
J gene: TRBJ2-2
V gene: TRBV2

CDR3 protein: ASSLAAGSGETQY
J gene: TRBJ2-5
V gene: TRBV7-9

CDR3 protein: ASSMRPGQGNSPLH
J gene: TRBJ1-6
V gene: TRBV2

CDR3 protein: ASSFRQGAYNSPLH
J gene: TRBJ1-6
V gene: TRBV27

CDR3 protein: ASRERHETQY
J gene: TRBJ2-5
V gene: TRBV2

CDR3 protein: ASKPAGNQETQY
J gene: TRBJ2-5
V gene: TRBV6-6

CDR3 protein: ASSLTGPGSSSYEQY
J gene: TRBJ2-7
V gene: TRBV7-2

CDR3 protein: ASSQGLAGNNEQF
J gene: TRBJ2-1
V gene: TRBV18

CDR3 protein: ASSLGQGQNTEAF
J gene: TRBJ1-1
V gene: TRBV7-9

CDR3 protein: ASSLFGEGNTIY
J gene: TRBJ1-3
V gene: TRBV7-9

CDR3 protein: SASDLGELF
J gene: TRBJ2-2
V gene: TRBV20-1